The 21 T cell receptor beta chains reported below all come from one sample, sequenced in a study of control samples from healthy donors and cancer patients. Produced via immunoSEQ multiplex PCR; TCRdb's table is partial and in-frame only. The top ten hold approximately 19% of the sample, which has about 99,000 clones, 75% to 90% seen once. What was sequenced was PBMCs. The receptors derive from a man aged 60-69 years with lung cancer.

CDR3 sequence: CASSPPSQTDTQYF. The CDR3 bases are TGTGCCAGCTCACCACCGTCACAGACAGATACGCAGTATTTT. The rearrangement uses TRBV18 and TRBJ2-3; D not certain. The CDR3 runs 14 residues. Between the trimmed V and J ends, which lost 0 bases and 3 bases, there was a span of 7 bases. Germline values: CDR1 KGHSH, CDR2 LQKENI.

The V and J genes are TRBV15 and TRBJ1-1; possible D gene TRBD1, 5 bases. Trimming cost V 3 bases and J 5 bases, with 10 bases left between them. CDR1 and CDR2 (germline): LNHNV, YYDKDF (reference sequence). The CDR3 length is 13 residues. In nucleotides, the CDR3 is TGTGCCACCAGCAGGCCAGGGAGTACTGAAGCTTTCTTT. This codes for CATSRPGSTEAFF.

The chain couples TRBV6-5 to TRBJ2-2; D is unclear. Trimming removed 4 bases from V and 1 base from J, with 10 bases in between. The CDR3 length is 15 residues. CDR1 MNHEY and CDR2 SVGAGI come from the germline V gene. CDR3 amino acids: CASSFNRLNTGELFF. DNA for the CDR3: TGTGCCAGCAGTTTTAACAGACTGAACACCGGGGAGCTGTTTTTT.

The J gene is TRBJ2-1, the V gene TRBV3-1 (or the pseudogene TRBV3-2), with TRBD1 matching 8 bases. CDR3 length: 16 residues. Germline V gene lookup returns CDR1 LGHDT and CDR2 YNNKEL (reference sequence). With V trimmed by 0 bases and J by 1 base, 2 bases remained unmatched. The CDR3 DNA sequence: TGTGCCAGCAGCCAAGACGGACAGGGATCCTACAATGAGCAGTTCTTC. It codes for CASSQDGQGSYNEQFF.

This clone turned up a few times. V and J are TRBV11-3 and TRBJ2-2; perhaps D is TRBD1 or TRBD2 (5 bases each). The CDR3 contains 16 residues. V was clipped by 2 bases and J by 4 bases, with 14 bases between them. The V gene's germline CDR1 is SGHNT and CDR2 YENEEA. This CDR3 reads CASSLTGAGATGELFF. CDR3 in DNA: TGTGCCAGCAGCTTAACCGGGGCAGGCGCCACCGGGGAGCTGTTTTTT.

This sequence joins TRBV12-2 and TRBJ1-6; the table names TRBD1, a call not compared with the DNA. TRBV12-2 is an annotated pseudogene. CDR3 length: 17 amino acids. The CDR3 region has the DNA TGTGCAAGTCGCTTAACCGACAGGAGCTCCTATAATTCACCCCTCCACTTT. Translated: CASRLTDRSSYNSPLHF.

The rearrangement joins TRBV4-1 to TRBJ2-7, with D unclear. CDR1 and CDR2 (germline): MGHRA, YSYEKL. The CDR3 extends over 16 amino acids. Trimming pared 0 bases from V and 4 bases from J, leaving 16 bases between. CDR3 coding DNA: TGCGCCAGCAGCCAAGATACAAGTCCGGGCAAATACGAGCAGTACTTC. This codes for CASSQDTSPGKYEQYF.

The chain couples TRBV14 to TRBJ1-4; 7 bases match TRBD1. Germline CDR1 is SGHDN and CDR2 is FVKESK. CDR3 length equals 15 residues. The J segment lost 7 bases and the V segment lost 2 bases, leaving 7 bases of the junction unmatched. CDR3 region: CASSQSRGLPEKLFF. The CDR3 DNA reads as TGTGCCAGCAGCCAAAGCAGGGGGTTGCCTGAAAAACTGTTTTTT.

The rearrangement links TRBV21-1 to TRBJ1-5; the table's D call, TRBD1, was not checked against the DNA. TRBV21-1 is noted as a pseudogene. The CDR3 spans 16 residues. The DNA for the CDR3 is TGTGCCAGCAGTTGGAGTCGGACAGGGGGGGATCAGCCCCAGCATTTT. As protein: CASSWSRTGGDQPQHF.

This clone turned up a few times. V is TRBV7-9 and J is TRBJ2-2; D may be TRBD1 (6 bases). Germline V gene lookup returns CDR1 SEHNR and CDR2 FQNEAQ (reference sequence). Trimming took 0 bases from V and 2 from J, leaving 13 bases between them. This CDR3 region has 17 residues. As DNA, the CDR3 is TGTGCCAGCAGCTTAGCCAAGACGGGGACAAACACCGGGGAGCTGTTTTTT. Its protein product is CASSLAKTGTNTGELFF.

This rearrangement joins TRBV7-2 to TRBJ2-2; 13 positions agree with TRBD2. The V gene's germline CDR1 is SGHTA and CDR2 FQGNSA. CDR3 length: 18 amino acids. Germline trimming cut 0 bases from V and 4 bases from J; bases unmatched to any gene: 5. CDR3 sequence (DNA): TGTGCCAGCAGCTTAGCTCCGGGACTAGCGGGGCGCACCGGGGAGCTGTTTTTT. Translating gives CASSLAPGLAGRTGELFF.

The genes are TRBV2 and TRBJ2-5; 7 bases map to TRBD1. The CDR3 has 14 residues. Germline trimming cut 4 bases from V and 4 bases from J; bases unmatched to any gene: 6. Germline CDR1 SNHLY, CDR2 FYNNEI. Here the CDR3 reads CASSGQTGSETQYF. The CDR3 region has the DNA TGTGCCAGCAGTGGCCAGACAGGGTCAGAGACCCAGTACTTC.

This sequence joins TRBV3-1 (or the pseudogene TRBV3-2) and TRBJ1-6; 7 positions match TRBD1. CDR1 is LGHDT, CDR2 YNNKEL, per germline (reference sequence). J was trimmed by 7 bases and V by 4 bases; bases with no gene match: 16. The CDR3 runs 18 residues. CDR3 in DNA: TGTGCCAGCAGCCCGGGACAGACCAACTCATTATCAAATTCACCCCTCCACTTT. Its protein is CASSPGQTNSLSNSPLHF.

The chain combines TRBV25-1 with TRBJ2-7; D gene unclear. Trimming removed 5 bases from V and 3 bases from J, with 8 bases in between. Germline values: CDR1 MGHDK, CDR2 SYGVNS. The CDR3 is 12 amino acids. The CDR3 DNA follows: TGTGCCAGCAGTATGGGAAGCTACGAGCAGTACTTC. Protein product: CASSMGSYEQYF.

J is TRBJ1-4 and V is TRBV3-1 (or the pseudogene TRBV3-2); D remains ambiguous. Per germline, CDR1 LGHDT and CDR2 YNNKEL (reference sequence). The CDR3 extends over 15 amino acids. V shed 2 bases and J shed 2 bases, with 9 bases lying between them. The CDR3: CASSQRMGTNEKLFF. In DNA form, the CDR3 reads TGTGCCAGCAGCCAACGCATGGGCACTAATGAAAAACTGTTTTTT.

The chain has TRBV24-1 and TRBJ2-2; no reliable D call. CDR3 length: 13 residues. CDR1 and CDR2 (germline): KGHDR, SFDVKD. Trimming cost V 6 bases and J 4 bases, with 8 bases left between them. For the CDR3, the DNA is TGTGCCACCAGTAAAACAGCCACCGGGGAGCTGTTTTTT. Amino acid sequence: CATSKTATGELFF.

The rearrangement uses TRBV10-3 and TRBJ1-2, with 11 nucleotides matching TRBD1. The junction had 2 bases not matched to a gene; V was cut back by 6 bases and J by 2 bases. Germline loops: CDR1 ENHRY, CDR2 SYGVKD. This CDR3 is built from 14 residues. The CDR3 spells CAIRGQGDNYGYTF. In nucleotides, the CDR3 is TGTGCCATCAGGGGACAGGGGGACAACTATGGCTACACCTTC.

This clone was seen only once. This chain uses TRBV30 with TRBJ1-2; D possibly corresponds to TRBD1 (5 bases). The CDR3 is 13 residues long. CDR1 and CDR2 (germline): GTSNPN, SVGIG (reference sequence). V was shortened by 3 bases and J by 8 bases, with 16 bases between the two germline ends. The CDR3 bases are TGTGCCTGGAGGTATCAGGGCCGGCGGGGCTACACCTTC. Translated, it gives CAWRYQGRRGYTF.

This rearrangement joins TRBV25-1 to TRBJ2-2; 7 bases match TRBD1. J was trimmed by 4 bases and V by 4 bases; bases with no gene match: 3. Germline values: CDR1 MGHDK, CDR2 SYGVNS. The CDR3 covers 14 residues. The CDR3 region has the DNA TGTGCCAGCAGTGGACGACAGGGCACCGGGGAGCTGTTTTTT. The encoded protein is CASSGRQGTGELFF.

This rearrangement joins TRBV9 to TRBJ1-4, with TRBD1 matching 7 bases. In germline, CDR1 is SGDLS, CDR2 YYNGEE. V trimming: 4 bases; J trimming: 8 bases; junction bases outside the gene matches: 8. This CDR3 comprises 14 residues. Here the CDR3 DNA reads TGTGCCAGCAGCCCACAGGGGCCGCGGGAAAAACTGTTTTTT. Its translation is CASSPQGPREKLFF.

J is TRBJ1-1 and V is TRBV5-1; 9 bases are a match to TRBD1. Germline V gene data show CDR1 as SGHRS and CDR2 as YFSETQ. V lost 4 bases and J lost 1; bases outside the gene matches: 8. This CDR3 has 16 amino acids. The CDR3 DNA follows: TGCGCCAGCAGCCGCACTCCGGGACAGGGGAACACTGAAGCTTTCTTT. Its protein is CASSRTPGQGNTEAFF.